This T cell receptor (beta chain) emerged from a study of OX40 agonist ivuxolimab in advanced cancers. A note on this clone: Its specificity is not known.

Assay: immunoSEQ multiplex PCR; the TCRdb copy retains only in-frame clones and omits some. In the table there are more than 55,000 clones, approximately 80% of which are singletons. Germline V lookup: CDR1 MNHNY, CDR2 SVGAGI (reference sequence). This CDR3 comprises 13 residues. Trimming shortened V by 2 bases and J by 3 bases, and 7 bases separated the two germline ends. Study-level results: Partial responders dosed at 0.1-3.0 mg/kg displayed clonal expansion ranking among the lowest. Relative to CD4+ cells, CD8+ T cells on average had more expanded clones.

The rearrangement uses TRBV6-6 and TRBJ2-5, with a possible D match to TRBD1 (5 bases). This TCR was recovered from an adult with an advanced solid tumor such as melanoma, head and neck, liver or kidney cancer. Source: CD4+ or CD8+ T cells sorted from blood, taken in a trial of the OX40 agonist ivuxolimab. For the CDR3, the DNA is TGTGCCAGCAGTTACAGGGGTGAAGAGACCCAGTACTTC. Its protein product is CASSYRGEETQYF.